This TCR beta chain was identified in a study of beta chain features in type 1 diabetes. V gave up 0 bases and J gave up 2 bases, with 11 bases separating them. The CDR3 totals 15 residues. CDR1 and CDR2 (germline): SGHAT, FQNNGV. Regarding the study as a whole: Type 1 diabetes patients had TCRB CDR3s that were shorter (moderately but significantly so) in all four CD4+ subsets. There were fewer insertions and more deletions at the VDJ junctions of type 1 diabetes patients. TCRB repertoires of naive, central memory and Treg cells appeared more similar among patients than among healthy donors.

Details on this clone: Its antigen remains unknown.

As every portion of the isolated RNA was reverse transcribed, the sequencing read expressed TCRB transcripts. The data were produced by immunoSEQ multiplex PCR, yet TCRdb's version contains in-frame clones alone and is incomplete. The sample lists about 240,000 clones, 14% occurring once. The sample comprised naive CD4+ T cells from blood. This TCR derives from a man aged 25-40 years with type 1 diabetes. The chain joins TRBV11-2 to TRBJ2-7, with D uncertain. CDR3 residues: CASSLEWAKAYEQYF. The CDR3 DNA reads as TGTGCCAGCAGCTTAGAGTGGGCGAAAGCCTACGAGCAGTACTTC.